This T cell receptor (beta chain) was recorded in a study of T cells in Graves' hyperthyroidism and ophthalmopathy. V lost 6 bases to trimming and J lost 7 bases, with 16 bases between them. This CDR3 has 14 amino acids. Germline CDR1 and CDR2: SNHLY and FYNNEI. This clonotype was seen repeatedly, ten times or more. Its antigen is unidentified. For the diagnoses, clinical symptoms, serum thyroxine and TRAb, thyroid ultrasound and orbital computed tomography were used. A roughly 10 ml volume of fresh peripheral blood provided the PBMCs. RNA transcripts yielded amplified TCR beta CDR3 regions. HTBI primers drove first-round RT-PCR of the TCR CDR3. TCRdb re-derived calls from the multiplex PCR reads in MiXCR, one entry per CDR3 protein. The sample has about 250,000 distinct CDR3 sequences, approximately 23% seen once; the top ten hold around 32%. Study-level findings and limits: Ophthalmopathy and stable hyperthyroidism were told apart by a 13 V-J model.

Source material: blood. This rearrangement joins TRBV2 to TRBJ1-5; D not certain. This TCR was recovered from a woman aged 40 to 50 with Graves' ophthalmopathy. CDR3 coding DNA: TGTGCCAGCAGAGAAAGTCTGTTGGGGCAGCCCCAGCATTTT. Translation gives CASRESLLGQPQHF.